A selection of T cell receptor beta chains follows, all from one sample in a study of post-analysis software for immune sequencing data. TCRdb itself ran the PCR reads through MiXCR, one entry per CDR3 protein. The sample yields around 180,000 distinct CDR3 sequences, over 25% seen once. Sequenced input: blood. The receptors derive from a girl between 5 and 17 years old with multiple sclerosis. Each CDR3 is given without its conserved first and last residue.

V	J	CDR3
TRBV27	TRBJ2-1	ASSRGTNPYNEQF
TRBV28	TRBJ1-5	ASSLINQPQH
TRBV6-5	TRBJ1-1	ASSNPSRTEAF
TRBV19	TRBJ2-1	ASSIGGGFYEQF
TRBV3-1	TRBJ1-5	ASSPRGQDGNQPQH
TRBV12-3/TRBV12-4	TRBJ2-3	ASRSLAGVWASRSDTQY
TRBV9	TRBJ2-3	ASSETSAYRDTQY
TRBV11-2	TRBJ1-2	ASSQRGDSYGYT
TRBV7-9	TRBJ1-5	ASSPGQGDSNQPQH
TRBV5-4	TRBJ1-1	ASSLGGAMVTEAF
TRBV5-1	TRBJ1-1	ASSPAGQAAF
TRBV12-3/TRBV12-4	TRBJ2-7	ASSPRFYLGAYEQY
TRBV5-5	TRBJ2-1	ASSFRGQEYNEQF
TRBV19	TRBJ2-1	ASSIGGLPPYNEQF
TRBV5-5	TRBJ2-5	ASSANQQGVRGVETQY
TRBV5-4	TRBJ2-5	ASSLPTSGGREAQY
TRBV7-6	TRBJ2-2	ASSLRSGSAPGELF
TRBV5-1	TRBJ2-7	ASSLGGGRWAYEQY
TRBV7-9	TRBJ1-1	ASSFAVRGTEAF
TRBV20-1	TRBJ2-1	SASPWGNEQF
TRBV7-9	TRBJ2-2	ASSPQASLRELF
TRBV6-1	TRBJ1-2	ASSETLGGRYGYT
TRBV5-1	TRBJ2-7	ASSRGTSGLYEQY
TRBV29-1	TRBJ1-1	SVEGVRGRSTEAF
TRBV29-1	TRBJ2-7	SVGPSSSYEQY
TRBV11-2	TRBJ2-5	ASSLLVRVGRASRETQY
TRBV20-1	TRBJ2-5	SAWSGSPETQY
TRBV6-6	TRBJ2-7	ASSYNSYEQY
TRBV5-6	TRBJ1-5	ASSNWGGNQPQH
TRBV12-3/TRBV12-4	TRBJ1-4	ASRLSLNEKLF
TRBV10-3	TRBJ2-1	ASRRDENEQF
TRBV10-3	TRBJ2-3	AIRESIESDTQY
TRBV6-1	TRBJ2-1	ASREWVEQF
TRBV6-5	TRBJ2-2	ASSYPKTGAPDTGELF
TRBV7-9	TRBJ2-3	ASSLAMGPTDTQY
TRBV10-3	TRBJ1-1	AISESSGTRGAEAF
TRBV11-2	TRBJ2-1	ASSLSRGSYNEQF
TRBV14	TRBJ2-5	ASSRQGSETQY
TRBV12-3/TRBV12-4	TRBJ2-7	ASRPTWASEQY
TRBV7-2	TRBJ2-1	ASSENPGQLYNEQF
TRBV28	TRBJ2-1	ASRRRTGFHNEQF
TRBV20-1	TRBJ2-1	SASRSGKTHNEQF
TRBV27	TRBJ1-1	ASSLSWGGTEAF
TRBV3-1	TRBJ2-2	ASSLGLGDTGELF
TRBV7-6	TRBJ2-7	ASSPTSPRDSYYEQY
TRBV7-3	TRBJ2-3	ANSPAGGDTDTQY
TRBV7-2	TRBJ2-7	ASSLWGSSYEQY
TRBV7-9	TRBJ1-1	ASSLAVGEAF
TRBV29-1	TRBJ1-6	SVKPDRGSPLH
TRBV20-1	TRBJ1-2	SARTTGHYGYT
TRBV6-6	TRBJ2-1	ASTFPLAGGPGTEQF
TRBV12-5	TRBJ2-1	ASGLVRLGLAGPGGYNEQF
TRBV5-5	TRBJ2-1	ASSSGTQSSYNEQF
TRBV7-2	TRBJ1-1	ASSALQGRTEAF
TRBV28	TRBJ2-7	ASKERPLSYEQY
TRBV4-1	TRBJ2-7	ASSQGSRGLYEQY
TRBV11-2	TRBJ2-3	ASTPEKISTDTQY
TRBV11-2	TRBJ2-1	ASSLGTFLLWEQF
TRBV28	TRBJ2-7	ASSSPGGWYEQY
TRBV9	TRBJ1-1	ASSVEGMNTEAF